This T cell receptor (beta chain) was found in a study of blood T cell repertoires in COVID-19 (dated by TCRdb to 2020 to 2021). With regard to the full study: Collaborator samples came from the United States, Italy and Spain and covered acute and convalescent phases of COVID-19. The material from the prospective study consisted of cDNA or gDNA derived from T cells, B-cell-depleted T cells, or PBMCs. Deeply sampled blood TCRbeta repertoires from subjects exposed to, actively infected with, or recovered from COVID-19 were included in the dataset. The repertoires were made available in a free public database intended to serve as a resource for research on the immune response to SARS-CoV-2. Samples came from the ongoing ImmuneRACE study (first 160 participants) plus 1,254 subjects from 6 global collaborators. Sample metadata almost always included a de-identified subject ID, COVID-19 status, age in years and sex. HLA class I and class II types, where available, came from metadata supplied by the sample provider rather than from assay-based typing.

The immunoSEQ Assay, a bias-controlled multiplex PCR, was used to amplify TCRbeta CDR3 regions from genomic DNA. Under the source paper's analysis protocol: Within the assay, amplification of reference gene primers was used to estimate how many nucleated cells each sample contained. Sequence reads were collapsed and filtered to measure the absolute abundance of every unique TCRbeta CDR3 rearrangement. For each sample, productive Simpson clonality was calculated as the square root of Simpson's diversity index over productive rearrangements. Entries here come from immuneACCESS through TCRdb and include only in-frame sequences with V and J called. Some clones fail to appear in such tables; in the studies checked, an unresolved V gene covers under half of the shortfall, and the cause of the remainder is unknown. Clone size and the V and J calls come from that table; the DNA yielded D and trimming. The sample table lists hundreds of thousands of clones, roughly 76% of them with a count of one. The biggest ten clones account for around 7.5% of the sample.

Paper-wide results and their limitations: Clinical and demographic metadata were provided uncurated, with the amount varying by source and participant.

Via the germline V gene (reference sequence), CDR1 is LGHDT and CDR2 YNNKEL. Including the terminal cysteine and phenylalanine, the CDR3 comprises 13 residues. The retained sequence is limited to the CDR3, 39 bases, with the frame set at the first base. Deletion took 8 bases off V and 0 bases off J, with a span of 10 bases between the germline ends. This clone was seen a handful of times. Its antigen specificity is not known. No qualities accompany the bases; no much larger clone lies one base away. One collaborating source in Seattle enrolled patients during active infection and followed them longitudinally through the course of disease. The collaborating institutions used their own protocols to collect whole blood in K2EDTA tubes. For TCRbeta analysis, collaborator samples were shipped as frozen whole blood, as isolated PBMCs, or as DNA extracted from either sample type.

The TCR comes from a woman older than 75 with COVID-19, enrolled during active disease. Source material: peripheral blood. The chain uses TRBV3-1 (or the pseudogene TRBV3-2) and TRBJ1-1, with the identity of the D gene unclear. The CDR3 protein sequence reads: CASAQALNTEAFF. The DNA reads TGTGCCAGCGCGCAGGCACTGAACACTGAAGCTTTCTTT.